The rows below give T cell receptor beta chains drawn from one sample of a study of blood T cell repertoires in COVID-19. TCRdb's copy holds only in-frame clones and misses some; the assay was immunoSEQ multiplex PCR. This sample has 150,000 to 200,000 clones, with roughly four fifths found just once. Sequenced sample: peripheral blood. These TCRs come from a woman aged 70-85 years with COVID-19, enrolled during active disease. Both conserved end residues are part of each CDR3. D genes are given only for firm matches. Rows give clone size only sometimes, using once, few, many, or a class for an expanded clone.

V	J	size	D	CDR3	DNA
TRBV5-4	TRBJ2-5	.	.	CASSYGGSQETQYF	TGTGCCAGCAGCTATGGGGGCAGCCAAGAGACCCAGTACTTC
TRBV27	TRBJ2-3	.	.	CASSFRQITDTQYF	TGTGCCAGCAGTTTCCGACAAATCACAGATACGCAGTATTTT
TRBV7-9	TRBJ1-3	.	.	CASSPSAGAWDF	TGTGCCAGCAGCCCATCAGCAGGGGCCTGGGATTTT
TRBV5-4	TRBJ1-1	.	.	CASSSPRSSAVNTEAFF	TGTGCCAGCAGCTCCCCCCGGTCCTCTGCGGTGAACACTGAAGCTTTCTTT
TRBV19	TRBJ1-1	few	TRBD1	CASSTVKTGRNTEAFF	TGTGCCAGTAGTACCGTCAAGACAGGGAGGAACACTGAAGCTTTCTTT
TRBV12-3/TRBV12-4	TRBJ2-7	.	TRBD2	CASRQWGGYEQYF	TGTGCCAGCAGACAATGGGGGGGGTACGAGCAGTACTTC
TRBV5-1	TRBJ2-2	few	TRBD1	CASSLSGQGGTGELFF	TGCGCCAGCAGCTTGTCGGGACAGGGGGGTACCGGGGAGCTGTTTTTT
TRBV7-9	TRBJ1-2	.	.	CASSRVDNGYTF	TGTGCCAGCAGCCGGGTGGACAATGGCTACACCTTC
TRBV28	TRBJ1-2	.	.	CATLNRALAIGYTF	TGTGCCACCCTTAATAGGGCCTTAGCGATTGGCTACACCTTC
TRBV2	TRBJ2-3	.	TRBD2	CASSRTSGRTDTQYF	TGTGCCAGCAGCAGAACTAGCGGGAGAACAGATACGCAGTATTTT
TRBV6-2/TRBV6-3	TRBJ2-7	.	.	CASSYSVYEQYF	TGTGCCAGCAGTTATTCAGTGTACGAGCAGTACTTC
TRBV18	TRBJ2-1	.	.	CASSPPLALVYNEQFF	TGTGCCAGCTCACCACCGCTAGCGCTCGTATACAATGAGCAGTTCTTC
TRBV4-3	TRBJ2-3	.	TRBD2	CASSQEVLAGVGDTQYF	TGCGCCAGCAGCCAGGAGGTACTAGCGGGAGTTGGTGATACGCAGTATTTT
TRBV2	TRBJ2-1	.	TRBD1	CASSEGQINEQFF	TGTGCCAGCAGTGAGGGACAGATCAATGAGCAGTTCTTC
TRBV20-1	TRBJ2-3	.	.	CSATEGDTQYF	TGCAGTGCTACCGAGGGAGATACGCAGTATTTT
TRBV28	TRBJ1-5	.	.	CASSLFGGSGQPQHF	TGTGCCAGCAGTTTATTTGGGGGCTCCGGTCAGCCCCAGCATTTT
TRBV9	TRBJ2-1	once	TRBD2	CASSVAGGRSNEQFF	TGTGCCAGCAGCGTAGCGGGCGGGAGGAGTAATGAGCAGTTCTTC
TRBV29-1	TRBJ1-1	.	.	CSVIVNTEAFF	TGCAGCGTGATAGTCAACACTGAAGCTTTCTTT
TRBV7-2	TRBJ1-1	few	.	CASSRDLDTEAFF	TGTGCCAGCAGCCGAGATCTGGACACTGAAGCTTTCTTT
TRBV9	TRBJ1-1	.	.	CASSVSSRQAEAFF	TGTGCCAGCAGCGTATCGTCCCGACAGGCTGAAGCTTTCTTT
TRBV5-1	TRBJ2-1	.	TRBD1	CASSLEPGTGGNEQFF	TGCGCCAGCAGCTTGGAGCCTGGGACAGGGGGAAATGAGCAGTTCTTC
TRBV5-1	TRBJ2-5	.	TRBD2	CASSSPAGGQETQYF	TGCGCCAGCAGCAGCCCAGCGGGAGGTCAAGAGACCCAGTACTTC
TRBV5-1	TRBJ2-2	.	TRBD1	CASSWTGSTRTGELFF	TGCGCCAGCAGCTGGACAGGGTCAACAAGGACCGGGGAGCTGTTTTTT
TRBV7-3	TRBJ2-3	once	TRBD2	CASSSGTSGGTDTQYF	TGTGCCAGCAGCTCCGGGACTAGCGGCGGTACAGATACGCAGTATTTT
TRBV7-6	TRBJ2-1	.	.	CASSPLGQLQNEQFF	TGTGCCAGCAGCCCCTTAGGACAGTTACAAAATGAGCAGTTCTTC
TRBV6-5	TRBJ2-2	many	TRBD1	CASSSGQGGTGELFF	TGTGCCAGCAGTTCGGGACAGGGAGGCACCGGGGAGCTGTTTTTT
TRBV28	TRBJ2-2	.	.	CASSPGSSAYGELFF	TGTGCCAGCAGTCCCGGGTCAAGCGCCTACGGGGAGCTGTTTTTT
TRBV18	TRBJ2-7	.	TRBD2	CASSPRTSGAYEQYF	TGTGCCAGCTCACCTCGCACTAGCGGGGCCTACGAGCAGTACTTC
TRBV2	TRBJ1-4	once	.	CASRRGSANEKLFF	TGTGCCAGCAGACGCGGTTCAGCCAATGAAAAACTGTTTTTT
TRBV6-4	TRBJ2-1	.	TRBD2	CATKRDSYNEQFF	TGTGCCACCAAGCGGGACTCCTACAATGAGCAGTTCTTC
TRBV14	TRBJ2-1	.	.	CASSPTSGSNEQFF	TGTGCCAGCAGCCCAACAAGCGGGTCAAATGAGCAGTTCTTC
TRBV29-1	TRBJ2-3	.	.	CSDRQADTQYF	TGCAGCGATAGACAGGCAGATACGCAGTATTTT
TRBV6-2/TRBV6-3	TRBJ2-1	.	TRBD2	CASSYGTSGHNEQFF	TGTGCCAGCAGTTACGGGACTAGCGGACACAATGAGCAGTTCTTC
TRBV30	TRBJ1-4	.	.	CAWSRTRTVAMQKLFF	TGTGCCTGGAGTAGGACAAGGACAGTCGCCATGCAAAAACTGTTTTTT
TRBV6-2/TRBV6-3	TRBJ1-5	.	TRBD1	CASSFGTVNQPQHF	TGTGCCAGCAGTTTCGGGACAGTCAATCAGCCCCAGCATTTT
TRBV19	TRBJ1-2	.	.	CASSSTGYGYTF	TGTGCCAGTAGTTCAACAGGTTATGGCTACACCTTC
TRBV29-1	TRBJ2-6	.	TRBD1	CSVETGASSGANVLTF	TGCAGCGTTGAAACAGGGGCCTCCTCTGGGGCCAACGTCCTGACTTTC
TRBV20-1	TRBJ2-1	.	.	CSARPSSGQFF	TGCAGTGCTAGACCCTCATCGGGGCAGTTCTTC
TRBV29-1	TRBJ2-4	.	TRBD2	CSVVVGTSMNIQYF	TGCAGCGTTGTTGTCGGGACTAGCATGAACATTCAGTACTTC
TRBV6-2/TRBV6-3	TRBJ2-7	.	.	CASRYGGPYEQYF	TGTGCCAGCAGGTACGGCGGTCCCTACGAGCAGTACTTC